Listed below are T cell receptor beta chains from one sample, sequenced in a study of T-cell reconstitution after alpha-beta-depleted transplantation in children. One entry per CDR3 protein, called by TCRdb with MiXCR from the PCR reads. The sample has some 640,000 distinct CDR3 sequences, roughly 15% seen once. Sequenced material: PBMCs from the stem cell graft donor, taken from the stem cell graft. All receptors come from a human donor who donated a stem cell graft to a child with acute myeloid leukemia. Both conserved end residues are part of each CDR3. The order of the fields is V gene, J gene, D gene, CDR3 protein. The D gene is left open where the match is weak.

>TRBV10-3|TRBJ2-5|TRBD1
CAIGTGQETQYF
>TRBV29-1|TRBJ2-5|TRBD2
CSATSSGGIQETQYF
>TRBV6-1|TRBJ2-7|NA
CASSTGTRGGQYF
>TRBV11-2|TRBJ1-2|NA
CASSLSLAFSRANYGYTF
>TRBV27|TRBJ1-1|NA
CASGRGWGDKNTEAFF
>TRBV5-5|TRBJ1-1|NA
CASSLIEGPTEAFF
>TRBV20-1|TRBJ2-5|TRBD2
CSARTSGGVKETQYF
>TRBV20-1|TRBJ1-4|TRBD1
CSARRQGYTGMDEKLFF
>TRBV21-1|TRBJ2-5|NA
CASSISGGLLQETQYF
>TRBV7-2|TRBJ1-1|NA
CASSSLGVYTEAFF
>TRBV20-1|TRBJ2-3|TRBD2
CSATRTSGGSDTQYF
>TRBV20-1|TRBJ2-1|TRBD2
CSARDTSGGASYNEQFF
>TRBV20-1|TRBJ1-5|NA
CSAGTSYQNQPQHF
>TRBV5-1|TRBJ2-5|NA
CASSSGWLEETQYF
>TRBV5-1|TRBJ2-6|NA
CASSLGSVSGANVLTF
>TRBV7-7|TRBJ2-2|TRBD1
CASSSSGQANTGELFF
>TRBV20-1|TRBJ1-2|NA
CSANRAGREYGYTF
>TRBV4-2|TRBJ2-3|TRBD2
CASSTKTSGGEEDTQYF
>TRBV28|TRBJ1-1|NA
CASSTAMNTEAFF
>TRBV12-3/TRBV12-4|TRBJ1-5|NA
CASSSEGNSNQPQHF
>TRBV20-1|TRBJ1-6|TRBD1
CSARARGESPLHF
>TRBV3-1|TRBJ2-5|NA
CASSFNWVAAAGGETQYF
>TRBV7-6|TRBJ1-4|NA
CASSSKLIGVNEKLFF
>TRBV20-1|TRBJ2-5|TRBD2
CSARDPTGTSGRARTQYF
>TRBV11-3|TRBJ2-7|NA
CASSDSPPPYEQYF
>TRBV6-1|TRBJ1-5|NA
CASSDGPGPQHF
>TRBV29-1|TRBJ1-2|NA
CSGLGADFYGYTF
>TRBV20-1|TRBJ2-5|NA
CSATVRETQYF
>TRBV5-5|TRBJ2-3|TRBD2
CASSFLAGVTDTQYF
>TRBV11-1|TRBJ2-6|NA
CASSQGHGTWPSSGANVLTF
>TRBV11-2|TRBJ2-5|TRBD2
CASSSRGRGGESYQETQYF
>TRBV12-3/TRBV12-4|TRBJ2-1|NA
CASIPSSGGPGNEQFF
>TRBV20-1|TRBJ2-5|NA
CSASISPRQETQYF
>TRBV9|TRBJ2-3|NA
CASSPSPDAGLISDTQYF
>TRBV12-3/TRBV12-4|TRBJ2-3|NA
CASSFTGKGGTDTQNF
>TRBV20-1|TRBJ1-2|NA
CSARLTASYGYTF
>TRBV6-1|TRBJ2-2|TRBD1
CASRIGQVKRTGELFF
>TRBV12-3/TRBV12-4|TRBJ1-5|NA
CASSLEVNQPQHF
>TRBV20-1|TRBJ2-1|NA
CSARDGLYNEQFF
>TRBV12-3/TRBV12-4|TRBJ1-5|NA
CASSLGSIGNQPQHF
>TRBV7-2|TRBJ1-2|NA
CASSSGPPLGGYTF